Presented here are 27 T cell receptor beta chains from one specimen sequenced in a study of T cells after yellow fever vaccination. TCRdb passed the 5' RACE reads through MiXCR, listing each CDR3 protein once. Among about 630,000 distinct CDR3 sequences listed, around an eighth were seen once. The material sequenced was PBMCs, taken on the day of the yellow fever booster vaccination. Receptors were obtained from a man in his thirties or forties who received the YFV17D yellow fever vaccine.

This clonotype has a handful of counts. The V and J genes are TRBV7-9 and TRBJ2-3; D not resolved. V was pared by 7 bases and J by 4 bases, with 12 bases between. The germline gives CDR1 SEHNR, CDR2 FQNEAQ (reference sequence). The CDR3 contains 13 residues. For the CDR3, the DNA is TGTGCCAGCAAAATGGGCGTCGCAGATACGCAGTATTTT. This encodes CASKMGVADTQYF. The full variable domain, its missing parts supplied by reference TRBV7-9 and TRBJ2-3, is DTGVSQNPRHKITKRGQNVTFRCDPISEHNRLYWYRQTLGQGPEFLTYFQNEAQLEKSRLLSDRFSAERPKGSFSTLEIQRTEQGDSAMYLCASKMGVADTQYFGPGTRLTVL.

This clonotype was counted only a few times. The chain has TRBV20-1 and TRBJ2-1; D is tentatively TRBD1 or TRBD2 (5 bases each). Germline values: CDR1 DFQATT, CDR2 SNEGSKA (reference sequence). Trimming left V 5 bases short and J 2 bases short, with 10 bases between. The CDR3 length is 13 residues. The CDR3 loop reads CSALVGAYNEQFF. The CDR3 DNA reads TGCAGTGCTTTGGTGGGGGCCTACAATGAGCAGTTCTTC.

This clonotype was seen a handful of times. This rearrangement joins TRBV2 to TRBJ1-6, with 10 bases that match TRBD1. CDR3 length: 17 residues. Germline CDR1 is SNHLY and CDR2 is FYNNEI. Trimming at V came to 5 bases and at J to 10 bases, leaving 14 bases not matched to a gene. The CDR3 loop reads CASSPPLPGQGNSPLHF. CDR3 coding DNA: TGTGCCAGCAGTCCGCCTCTCCCGGGACAGGGGAACTCACCCCTCCACTTT.

This chain links TRBV6-4 with TRBJ2-3; tentatively, D is TRBD2 (5 bases). Deletions cut 0 bases from V and 4 bases from J, with 11 bases between. Germline-derived CDR1 and CDR2 are MRHNA and SNTAGT. This CDR3 comprises 15 residues. CDR3 bases: TGTGCCAGCAGTGACTCTCCGGGGAGCCCAGATACGCAGTATTTT. Translated, it gives CASSDSPGSPDTQYF.

This clonotype was counted only a few times. This chain links TRBV10-1 with TRBJ2-7, with D possibly TRBD1 on 6 matching bases. CDR3 length: 14 amino acids. Germline CDR1 WNHNN, CDR2 SYGVQD (reference sequence). The germline V and J ends were trimmed by 2 bases and 2 bases, with 10 bases remaining between them. CDR3 residues: CASSETGTTYEQYF. CDR3 DNA: TGCGCCAGCAGTGAGACAGGGACAACCTACGAGCAGTACTTC.

The rearrangement links TRBV10-3 to TRBJ2-7; 7 positions match TRBD2. This CDR3 comprises 13 residues. V was clipped by 10 bases and J by 0 bases; unmatched bases: 6. Germline V CDR1 and CDR2: ENHRY, SYGVKD. The CDR3 coding sequence is TGTGCCACTCTGGCTAGCGGCTCCTACGAGCAGTACTTC. It translates to CATLASGSYEQYF.

This clonotype was detected many times. This chain connects TRBV5-1 to TRBJ1-1; D might be TRBD1 (6 bases). Looked up from germline, CDR1 is SGHRS and CDR2 is YFSETQ. The length of the CDR3 is 14 residues. V gave up 7 bases and J gave up 4 bases, with 17 bases separating them. This CDR3 reads CASELETGTTEAFF. Here the CDR3 DNA reads TGCGCCAGCGAACTTGAAACAGGGACCACTGAAGCTTTCTTT.

The chain has TRBV20-1 and TRBJ2-1; D is unresolved. The CDR3 is 14 amino acids. Per the germline V gene, CDR1 is DFQATT and CDR2 is SNEGSKA (reference sequence). V lost 8 bases, J lost 6 bases, and 20 bases lay in between. CDR3 region: CSLPPRHVVNEQFF. CDR3 sequence (DNA): TGCAGTTTGCCCCCCCGGCATGTAGTCAATGAGCAGTTCTTC.

This clonotype turned up a few times. The chain uses TRBV20-1 and TRBJ2-2, with no clear D. Trimming took off 0 bases at V and 6 bases at J, with 5 bases between the two ends. The CDR3 runs 12 residues. CDR1 and CDR2 from the germline V gene are DFQATT and SNEGSKA (reference sequence). CDR3 amino acids: CSARDWSGELFF. DNA of the CDR3: TGCAGTGCTAGAGATTGGTCCGGGGAGCTGTTTTTT.

The gene calls are TRBV18 and TRBJ2-5, with 8 bases lining up with TRBD1. Germline values: CDR1 KGHSH, CDR2 LQKENI. Losses at the gene ends were 6 bases for V and 3 bases for J; bases not matched to a gene: 6. The CDR3 contains 14 residues. This chain's CDR3 is CASSQTGVEETQYF. CDR3 DNA sequence: TGTGCCAGCTCTCAGACAGGGGTAGAAGAGACCCAGTACTTC.

The chain has TRBV4-2 and TRBJ2-1; 10 bases map to TRBD2. CDR3 size: 17 residues. Germline V CDR1 and CDR2: LGHNA, YNFKEQ. After removal of 2 bases from V and 6 bases from J, the junction contained 10 bases not matched to a gene. The CDR3 DNA reads TGTGCCAGCAGCCAACCTGAGACGGCTAGCGGGAGCAATGAGCAGTTCTTC. This codes for CASSQPETASGSNEQFF.

Notes on this clonotype: Sequence at one end of the junction differs from germline and may be a read error. The rearrangement joins TRBV20-1 to TRBJ2-1, with 9 bases lining up with TRBD2. Germline V gives CDR1 DFQATT, CDR2 SNEGSKA (reference sequence). CDR3 length equals 16 residues. CDR3 amino acids: CCARDRTSDPPHEQFF. CDR3 nucleotides: TGCTGTGCTAGAGATAGGACTAGCGACCCGCCCCATGAGCAGTTCTTC.

This clonotype was seen a handful of times. The rearrangement links TRBV28 to TRBJ2-7, with 9 bases that match TRBD2. Germline assignment: CDR1 MDHEN and CDR2 SYDVKM. After removal of 5 bases from V and 12 bases from J, the junction contained 14 bases not matched to a gene. This CDR3 spans 14 amino acids. CDR3 amino acids: CASSAKTSGPWRYF. The DNA for the CDR3 is TGTGCCAGCAGTGCGAAGACTAGCGGACCTTGGAGGTACTTC.

This clonotype has only a few counts. This chain uses TRBV27 with TRBJ2-1, with 7 bases aligning to TRBD1. V gave up 3 bases and J gave up 1 base; unmatched junction bases: 6. CDR1 and CDR2 (germline): MNHEY, SMNVEV (reference sequence). The CDR3 extends over 16 amino acids. CDR3 sequence reads: CASSFGDRVSYNEQFF. The CDR3 DNA follows: TGTGCCAGCAGTTTTGGAGACAGGGTGTCCTACAATGAGCAGTTCTTC.

V is TRBV12-3 or TRBV12-4 and J is TRBJ2-7; 12 positions match TRBD1. This CDR3 comprises 16 residues. Trimming cost V 3 bases and J 3 bases; bases outside gene matches: 6. The CDR3 spells CASSLGGQGAFYEQYF. CDR3 DNA sequence: TGTGCCAGCAGTTTGGGGGGACAGGGGGCCTTCTACGAGCAGTACTTC.

This clonotype was counted only a few times. V and J are TRBV9 and TRBJ1-1, with D tentatively TRBD1 (5 bases). Germline V gene sequence: CDR1 SGDLS, CDR2 YYNGEE. Trimming cost V 3 bases and J 2 bases, with 14 bases left between them. The CDR3 totals 15 residues. CDR3 in amino acids: CASSAHGTANTEAFF. For the CDR3, the DNA is TGTGCCAGCAGCGCTCACGGGACGGCAAACACTGAAGCTTTCTTT.

This clonotype appeared a few times. The chain joins TRBV5-5 to TRBJ2-7; 7 bases match TRBD2. The CDR3 runs to 15 residues. Germline-derived CDR1 and CDR2 are SGHKS and YYEKEE (reference sequence). The trim removed 1 base at V and 7 bases at J, leaving 11 bases unmatched. The CDR3 loop is CASSLFRGRAVEQYF. The DNA of the CDR3 is TGTGCCAGCAGCTTGTTTCGGGGGAGGGCCGTAGAGCAGTACTTC. The full variable domain, its missing parts supplied by reference TRBV5-5 and TRBJ2-7, is DAGVTQSPTHLIKTRGQQVTLRCSPISGHKSVSWYQQVLGQGPQFIFQYYEKEERGRGNFPDRFSARQFPNYSSELNVNALLLGDSALYLCASSLFRGRAVEQYFGPGTRLTVT.

This chain connects TRBV4-3 to TRBJ2-7, with 7 bases lining up with TRBD1. The ends lost 3 bases at V and 6 bases at J; junction bases unmatched: 5. The CDR3 length is 13 residues. The germline CDR1 and CDR2 sequences are LGHNA and YSLEER. The CDR3 sequence is CASSHYRGSEQYF. CDR3 nucleotide sequence: TGCGCCAGCAGCCACTACAGGGGAAGCGAGCAGTACTTC.

J is TRBJ2-1 and V is TRBV7-9, with unresolved D. Germline-derived CDR1 and CDR2 are SEHNR and FQNEAQ (reference sequence). V lost 5 bases and J lost 6, with 20 bases in between. CDR3 length: 16 amino acids. DNA of the CDR3: TGTGCCAGCAGCAAAAGGTCGGCAGTTCGTTCCAATGAGCAGTTCTTC. It specifies CASSKRSAVRSNEQFF.

There are a few counts of this clonotype. The CDR3 coding sequence is TGTGCCAGCAGTTACGGCGGGGTGAACACTGAAGCTTTCTTT. The encoded protein is CASSYGGVNTEAFF. The V and J genes are TRBV6-5 and TRBJ1-1; D ambiguous. V lost 2 bases and J 0 bases, leaving 7 bases between the germline ends. This CDR3 is 14 amino acids long. CDR1 and CDR2 (germline): MNHEY, SVGAGI.

V gene TRBV6-2 or TRBV6-3 combines with J gene TRBJ1-1; no clear D gene. There are 15 residues in the CDR3. The ends were cut back, 0 bases at V and 1 base at J, with 9 bases in the middle. Germline V gene sequence: CDR1 MNHEY, CDR2 SVGEGT. The CDR3 sequence: CASSYSGIWNTEAFF. DNA of the CDR3: TGTGCCAGCAGTTACTCGGGGATCTGGAACACTGAAGCTTTCTTT.

This chain joins TRBV10-3 and TRBJ2-1; 8 bases line up with TRBD1. V was clipped by 2 bases and J by 7 bases; unmatched bases: 4. CDR3 length: 14 residues. Per germline, CDR1 ENHRY and CDR2 SYGVKD. In DNA form, the CDR3 reads TGTGCCATCAGTGAGAGACAGGGGAATAATGAGCAGTTCTTC. Translating it yields CAISERQGNNEQFF.

In this sample, this clonotype turned up a few times. The chain links TRBV15 to TRBJ2-3; 7 nucleotides match TRBD2. Unmatched junction bases numbered 11, after V lost 0 bases and J lost 8 bases. Germline CDR1 is LNHNV and CDR2 is YYDKDF (reference sequence). CDR3 size: 16 residues. The CDR3 sequence is CATSRETSLAGPTQYF. In nucleotides, the CDR3 is TGTGCCACCAGCAGAGAGACTAGCCTGGCCGGTCCTACGCAGTATTTT.

J is TRBJ1-5 and V is TRBV19, with 7 bases fitting TRBD1. Trimming took 7 bases from V and 6 from J; bases not matched to a gene: 9. This CDR3 spans 14 amino acids. Germline CDR1 LNHDA, CDR2 SQIVND (reference sequence). DNA for the CDR3: TGTGCCAGTACCGATCGGGGACAGCGTCAGCCCCAGCATTTT. Translated, it gives CASTDRGQRQPQHF.

Only a few counts were recorded for this clonotype. The chain employs TRBV6-5 and TRBJ2-2, with 12 positions matching TRBD2. J lost 1 base, V lost 2 bases, and 5 bases had no gene match. The CDR3 is 18 amino acids. Germline V gives CDR1 MNHEY, CDR2 SVGAGI. The CDR3 here is CASSYRGTSGQNTGELFF. The CDR3 DNA reads as TGTGCCAGCAGTTACCGCGGGACTAGCGGGCAGAACACCGGGGAGCTGTTTTTT.

This clonotype occurred many times. V and J are TRBV12-3 or TRBV12-4 and TRBJ2-7; 7 positions agree with TRBD2. With V trimmed by 6 bases and J by 6 bases, 8 bases remained unmatched. CDR3 length equals 13 residues. The CDR3 nucleotides are TGTGCCAGCAGGGGGCTAGCGGCCCCCGAGCAGTACTTC. Residues: CASRGLAAPEQYF.

This clonotype came up a few times. V and J are TRBV24-1 and TRBJ2-7, with unresolved D. Germline CDR1 KGHDR, CDR2 SFDVKD. Trimming left V 4 bases short and J 3 bases short, with 18 bases between. There are 16 residues in the CDR3. In nucleotides, the CDR3 is TGTGCCACCAGTGACCAGTCCGATCCTACCCACTACGAGCAGTACTTC. It codes for CATSDQSDPTHYEQYF.